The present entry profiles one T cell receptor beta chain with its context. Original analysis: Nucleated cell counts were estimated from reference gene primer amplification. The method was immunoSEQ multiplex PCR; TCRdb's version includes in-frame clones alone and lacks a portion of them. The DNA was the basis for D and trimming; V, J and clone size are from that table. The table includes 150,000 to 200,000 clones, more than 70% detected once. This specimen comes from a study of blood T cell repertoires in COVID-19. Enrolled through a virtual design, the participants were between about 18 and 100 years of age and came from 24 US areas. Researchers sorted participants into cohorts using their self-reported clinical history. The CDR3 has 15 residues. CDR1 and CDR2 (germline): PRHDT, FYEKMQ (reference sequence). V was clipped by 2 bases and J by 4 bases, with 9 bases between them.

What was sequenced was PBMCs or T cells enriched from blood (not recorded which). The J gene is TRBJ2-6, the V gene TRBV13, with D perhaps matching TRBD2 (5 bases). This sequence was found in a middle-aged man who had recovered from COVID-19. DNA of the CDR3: TGTGCCAGCAGCTTAACGGGGTCCGGGGCCAACGTCCTGACTTTC. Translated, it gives CASSLTGSGANVLTF.